These 8 T cell receptor beta chains share one sample of origin, sequenced in a study of beta chain features in type 1 diabetes. Study-level findings and limits: Shorter TCRB CDR3s, moderately but significantly so, were found in Type 1 diabetes patients in all four CD4+ subsets.

No antigen has been identified for these receptors. Sequencing targeted expressed TCRB transcripts, as all isolated RNA had been reverse transcribed. The table came from immunoSEQ multiplex PCR; TCRdb's copy has only in-frame clones and leaves some out. The sample records fewer than 300,000 clones, about a tenth being singletons. Sequencing was carried out using naive CD4+ T cells from blood. The receptor set was obtained from a young man with type 1 diabetes.

V gene TRBV7-9 combines with J gene TRBJ1-2, with 7 bases fitting TRBD1. The V gene's germline CDR1 is SEHNR and CDR2 FQNEAQ (reference sequence). The CDR3 covers 13 residues. The ends lost 5 bases at V and 2 bases at J; junction bases unmatched: 2. CDR3 in DNA: TGTGCCAGCAGCCTGGGACAGAACTATGGCTACACCTTC. This gives the protein CASSLGQNYGYTF.

This rearrangement joins TRBV5-4 to TRBJ2-7, with D hard to call. The V gene lost 0 bases and the J gene lost 0 bases, with 4 bases spanning the gap. CDR3 length: 13 amino acids. Germline lookup yields CDR1 SGHNT and CDR2 YYREEE (reference sequence). In DNA, the CDR3 is TGTGCCAGCAGCTTGGCGAGCTCCTACGAGCAGTACTTC. This codes for CASSLASSYEQYF.

This clone was observed a handful of times. This chain links TRBV2 with TRBJ2-3, with a weak D call TRBD1 (5 bases). CDR1 and CDR2 from the germline V gene are SNHLY and FYNNEI. The CDR3 covers 15 residues. V gave up 2 bases and J gave up 6 bases, with 15 bases separating them. CDR3 sequence (DNA): TGTGCCAGCAGTGAAACCAGGGTCCGTACGGATACGCAGTATTTT. Protein: CASSETRVRTDTQYF.

The chain is built from TRBV7-2 and TRBJ2-4; 9 bases align to TRBD1. CDR1 and CDR2 (germline): SGHTA, FQGNSA. CDR3 length equals 14 residues. The V gene end was trimmed by 5 bases and the J gene end by 7 bases; junction bases not matched to a gene: 6. The CDR3 DNA reads as TGTGCCAGCAGCCTACAGGGGGCATCGAACATTCAGTACTTC. Translated, it gives CASSLQGASNIQYF.

The sample holds a few counts of this clone. This chain uses TRBV2 with TRBJ1-5; D is unresolved. The CDR3 consists of 13 residues. Per germline, CDR1 SNHLY and CDR2 FYNNEI. V was cut by 6 bases and J by 5 bases, with 11 bases left in between. CDR3 coding DNA: TGTGCCAGCAGACCCACGGGAGATCAGCCCCAGCATTTT. As protein: CASRPTGDQPQHF.

This clone was counted only a few times. The V and J genes are TRBV27 and TRBJ2-7; D perhaps matches TRBD2 (6 bases). The germline V gene has CDR1 MNHEY and CDR2 SMNVEV (reference sequence). V lost 2 bases and J lost 5, with 13 bases in between. The CDR3 runs 14 residues. Here the CDR3 reads CASSLNRGSHEQYF. In DNA form, the CDR3 reads TGTGCCAGCAGTTTAAATCGGGGGTCCCACGAGCAGTACTTC.

In this sample, this clone turned up a few times. The J gene is TRBJ1-1, the V gene TRBV10-3; D gene unclear. The germline V gene encodes CDR1 ENHRY and CDR2 SYGVKD. The V end lost 10 bases, the J end lost 0 bases, and 9 bases lay between the germline ends. This CDR3 is built from 12 residues. The CDR3 here is CATEGLNTEAFF. DNA of the CDR3: TGTGCCACCGAGGGCCTGAACACTGAAGCTTTCTTT.

This clone was counted a few times. V gene TRBV4-1 combines with J gene TRBJ2-7, with TRBD2 matching over 7 bases. V dropped 3 bases and J dropped 4; count of bases not matched to a gene: 15. The CDR3 has 17 amino acids. In germline, CDR1 is MGHRA, CDR2 YSYEKL. As DNA, the CDR3 is TGCGCCAGCAGCCAGACGAGAGCGGGGCTCCAATTATACGAGCAGTACTTC. This translates into CASSQTRAGLQLYEQYF.